Listed below are T cell receptor beta chains from one sample, sequenced in a study of radiotherapy plus CTLA-4 blockade in lung cancer. Data came from immunoSEQ multiplex PCR; TCRdb stores just in-frame clones and leaves some out. Counted here are 100,000 or so clones, roughly four fifths occurring once; the ten biggest clones make up more than 14%. Material: peripheral blood, obtained from a patient treated with radiotherapy plus ipilimumab. Receptors originate from a human donor with non-small cell lung cancer that progressed on radiotherapy plus ipilimumab. CDR3s include the opening cysteine and the closing phenylalanine or tryptophan. A D gene is named only where the DNA matches it firmly. Clone sizes are given selectively: once, few, many, or a class where the clone is expanded.

V gene	clone size	J gene	D gene	CDR3 protein	CDR3 DNA
TRBV27	.	TRBJ1-1	.	CASSSGVTEAFF	TGTGCCAGCAGTTCAGGGGTCACTGAAGCTTTCTTT
TRBV2	once	TRBJ2-5	TRBD2	CASGGVYPETQYF	TGTGCCAGTGGGGGGGTCTACCCGGAGACCCAGTACTTC
TRBV15	.	TRBJ2-2	.	CATSPKGGVTGELFF	TGTGCCACCAGCCCCAAGGGCGGGGTCACCGGGGAGCTGTTTTTT
TRBV6-4	few	TRBJ1-6	TRBD1	CASRGQADYNSPLHF	TGTGCCAGCAGAGGACAGGCCGATTATAATTCACCCCTCCACTTT
TRBV7-2	.	TRBJ1-1	TRBD1	CASSLMGQGYTEAFF	TGTGCCAGCAGCTTAATGGGACAGGGGTACACTGAAGCTTTCTTT
TRBV19	.	TRBJ2-7	.	CASSMSRVSYEQYF	TGTGCCAGTAGTATGTCCAGGGTGAGCTACGAGCAGTACTTC
TRBV6-1	.	TRBJ1-2	.	CASSEARGDGYTF	TGTGCCAGCAGTGAAGCGAGAGGAGATGGCTACACCTTC
TRBV5-4	.	TRBJ2-7	.	CASSRDPGDEQYF	TGTGCCAGCAGCCGCGACCCTGGGGACGAGCAGTACTTC
TRBV7-6	.	TRBJ1-4	TRBD1	CASSSAGQEGGEKLFF	TGTGCCAGCAGCTCCGCCGGACAGGAGGGAGGTGAAAAACTGTTTTTT
TRBV12-5	.	TRBJ2-2	.	CASGLTNTGELFF	TGTGCTAGTGGTTTGACCAATACCGGGGAGCTGTTTTTT
TRBV9	.	TRBJ2-3	.	CASSVGVGTDTQYF	TGTGCCAGCAGCGTGGGGGTGGGGACAGATACGCAGTATTTT
TRBV7-2	.	TRBJ2-1	.	CASSLVSAENNEQFF	TGTGCCAGCAGCTTAGTTAGTGCGGAAAACAATGAGCAGTTCTTC
TRBV20-1	.	TRBJ1-6	.	CSASSPLHF	TGCAGTGCTAGTTCACCCCTCCACTTT
TRBV30	.	TRBJ1-5	.	CAWSLGGAYSNQPQHF	TGTGCCTGGAGTTTAGGGGGAGCGTATAGCAATCAGCCCCAGCATTTT
TRBV6-1	.	TRBJ1-5	.	CASRGGNQPQHF	TGTGCCAGCAGAGGGGGCAATCAGCCCCAGCATTTT
TRBV5-8	once	TRBJ2-6	.	CASSLEPDTALSGANVLTF	TGTGCCAGCAGCTTGGAACCGGACACGGCTCTCTCTGGGGCCAACGTCCTGACTTTC
TRBV18	.	TRBJ1-5	TRBD1	CASSRETGGINQPQHF	TGTGCCAGCTCCCGAGAGACAGGGGGTATCAATCAGCCCCAGCATTTT
TRBV6-5	.	TRBJ1-1	.	CASSPTLMYTEAFF	TGTGCCAGCAGCCCTACTCTTATGTACACTGAAGCTTTCTTT
TRBV14	.	TRBJ2-7	TRBD1	CASSQGGQSFYEQYF	TGTGCCAGCAGCCAAGGGGGACAGTCCTTCTACGAGCAGTACTTC
TRBV14	.	TRBJ1-1	.	CASSQWNTEAFF	TGTGCCAGCAGCCAGTGGAACACTGAAGCTTTCTTT
TRBV6-1	once	TRBJ1-6	TRBD1	CASSGRDRVPSPLHF	TGTGCCAGCAGTGGCCGGGACAGGGTACCCTCACCCCTCCACTTT
TRBV14	.	TRBJ2-1	TRBD2	CASSNRLAHYNEQFF	TGTGCCAGCAGCAACCGACTAGCTCACTACAATGAGCAGTTCTTC
TRBV28	.	TRBJ1-6	.	CASRQGVGFGSPLHF	TGTGCCAGCAGACAGGGTGTGGGCTTCGGCTCACCCCTCCACTTT
TRBV28	.	TRBJ1-3	.	CASSLGSSGNTIYF	TGTGCCAGCAGTTTAGGGAGCTCTGGAAACACCATATATTTT
TRBV27	.	TRBJ2-7	.	CASSSILRGGEQYF	TGTGCCAGCAGTTCCATCCTCAGGGGAGGCGAGCAGTACTTC
TRBV6-6	.	TRBJ1-3	.	CASSYSAISGNTIYF	TGTGCCAGCAGTTACTCAGCGATCTCTGGAAACACCATATATTTT
TRBV2	.	TRBJ2-7	TRBD1	CASRATDGTGAYEQYF	TGTGCCAGCAGGGCCACCGACGGGACAGGGGCCTACGAGCAGTACTTC
TRBV29-1	.	TRBJ2-3	.	CSVVGSSTDTQYF	TGCAGCGTTGTTGGCAGTAGCACAGATACGCAGTATTTT
TRBV11-2	.	TRBJ1-1	.	CASSLEDNTEAFF	TGTGCCAGCAGCTTAGAAGACAACACTGAAGCTTTCTTT
TRBV2	.	TRBJ1-1	.	CASSVRKGGPMNTEAFF	TGTGCCAGCAGTGTAAGGAAGGGGGGGCCCATGAACACTGAAGCTTTCTTT
TRBV28	.	TRBJ1-3	.	CASSITLRTRSSGNTIYF	TGTGCCAGCAGTATAACTCTACGGACAAGATCCTCTGGAAACACCATATATTTT
TRBV29-1	.	TRBJ2-1	TRBD1	CSAGGTGGYNEQFF	TGCAGCGCGGGAGGGACAGGGGGTTACAATGAGCAGTTCTTC
TRBV4-3	.	TRBJ1-5	.	CASSQDLTGTPGNQPQHF	TGCGCCAGCAGCCAAGATCTCACAGGGACTCCTGGCAATCAGCCCCAGCATTTT
TRBV5-4	.	TRBJ1-3	.	CASSLSGGGNTIYF	TGTGCCAGCAGCCTTTCTGGCGGAGGAAACACCATATATTTT
TRBV19	.	TRBJ2-1	.	CASTISPPGEQFF	TGTGCCAGTACCATCAGCCCTCCGGGAGAGCAGTTCTTC
TRBV18	.	TRBJ2-7	.	CASSASHYEQYF	TGTGCCAGCTCAGCATCCCATTACGAGCAGTACTTC
TRBV5-6	.	TRBJ2-1	TRBD2	CASSLRLAGVSREQFF	TGTGCCAGCAGCTTGAGACTAGCGGGAGTTTCAAGGGAGCAGTTCTTC
TRBV2	.	TRBJ1-5	.	CASSDLDVYSNQPQHF	TGTGCCAGCAGTGATCTGGACGTTTATAGCAATCAGCCCCAGCATTTT
TRBV9	.	TRBJ2-7	TRBD1	CASSVAGTGGPYEQYF	TGTGCCAGCAGCGTAGCTGGGACAGGGGGACCCTACGAGCAGTACTTC
TRBV4-1	.	TRBJ2-7	TRBD2	CASSQGSGEVYEQYF	TGCGCCAGCAGCCAAGGGAGCGGGGAAGTGTACGAGCAGTACTTC
TRBV4-1	few	TRBJ1-3	.	CASSQDPVGGNTIYF	TGCGCCAGCAGCCAGGATCCAGTTGGAGGAAACACCATATATTTT
TRBV28	few	TRBJ1-6	.	CASRQGNNSPLHF	TGTGCCAGCAGGCAGGGCAATAATTCACCCCTCCACTTT
TRBV18	.	TRBJ2-1	.	CASSPRANSPYNEQFF	TGTGCCAGCTCACCACGGGCCAATTCTCCCTACAATGAGCAGTTCTTC